This T cell receptor beta chain came from a study of stem cell transplantation in POMP-related autoinflammatory disease. The wider study: Impaired MHC class I-dependent CD8+ differentiation was hypothesized from defective thymoproteasomes. Before transplant, CD4+ T cells skewed naive and CD8+ proportions were low. Study-wide points: In PRAID patients, the number of distinct TRB V-J gene pairings was restricted.

TCRdb's table, derived via immunoSEQ multiplex PCR, lists solely in-frame clones and lacks some. The table records tens of thousands of clones, roughly 88% of them present only once. The V end lost 3 bases, the J end lost 0 bases, and 6 bases lay between the germline ends. Germline V CDR1 and CDR2: KGHSH, LQKENI. This CDR3 region has 14 residues. This clone was counted once. Its antigen remains unknown. The sequence was obtained from a human patient with POMP-related autoinflammation and immune dysregulation (PRAID). The graft donor may account for some of the T cells. The material was CD4+ T cells from PBMCs, obtained after stem cell transplantation. The chain recombines TRBV18 with TRBJ2-1; the D is unclear. This chain's CDR3 is CASSPGSSYNEQFF. As DNA, the CDR3 is TGTGCCAGCTCACCGGGCAGCTCCTACAATGAGCAGTTCTTC.